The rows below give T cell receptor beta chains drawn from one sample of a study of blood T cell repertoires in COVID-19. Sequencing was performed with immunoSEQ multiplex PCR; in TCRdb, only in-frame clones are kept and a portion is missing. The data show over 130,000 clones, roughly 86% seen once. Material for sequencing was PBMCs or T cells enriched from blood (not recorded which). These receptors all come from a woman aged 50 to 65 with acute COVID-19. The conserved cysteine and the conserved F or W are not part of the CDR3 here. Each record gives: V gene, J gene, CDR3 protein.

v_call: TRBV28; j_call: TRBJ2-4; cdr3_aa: ASSLGAAGIQY
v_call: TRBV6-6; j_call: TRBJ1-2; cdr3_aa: ASLQQGVFNGYT
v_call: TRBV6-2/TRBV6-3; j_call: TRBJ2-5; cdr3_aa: ASSRLAGVRETQY
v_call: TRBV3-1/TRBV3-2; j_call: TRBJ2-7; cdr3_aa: ASSQESSLPGGFYEQY
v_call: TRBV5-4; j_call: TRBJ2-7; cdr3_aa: ASSLVSDRNNEQY
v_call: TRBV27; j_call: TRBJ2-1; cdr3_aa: ASSLGSGRANEQF
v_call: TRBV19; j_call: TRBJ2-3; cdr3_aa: ASSILGGGGPARDTQY
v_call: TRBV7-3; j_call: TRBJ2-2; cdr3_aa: ASSFDNLGELF
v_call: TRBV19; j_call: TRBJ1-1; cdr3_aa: ASSIGFSARPNTEAF
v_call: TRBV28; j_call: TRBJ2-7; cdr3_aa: ASSSPDLAGLVFEQY
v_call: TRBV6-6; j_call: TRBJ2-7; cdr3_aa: ASRETGGMASRKY
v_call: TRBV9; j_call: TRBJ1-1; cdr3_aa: ASSALQGAFGTEAF
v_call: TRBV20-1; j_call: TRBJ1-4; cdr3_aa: SARTSEKLF
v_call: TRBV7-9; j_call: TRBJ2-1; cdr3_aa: ASSTAGTNHNEQF
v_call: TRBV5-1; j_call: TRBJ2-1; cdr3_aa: ASSYAGTSGSLAYNEQF
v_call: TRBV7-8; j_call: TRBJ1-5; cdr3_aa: ASSLATIRTPTSNQPQH
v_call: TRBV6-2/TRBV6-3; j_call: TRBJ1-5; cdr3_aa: ASSYSQGSAQH
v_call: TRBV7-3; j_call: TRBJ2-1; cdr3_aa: ASSLGIGTGSSGQF
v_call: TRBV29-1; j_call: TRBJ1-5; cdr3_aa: SVAPGQGPHQPQH
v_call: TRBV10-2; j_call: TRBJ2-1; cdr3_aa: ATRLAGGLLDNEQF
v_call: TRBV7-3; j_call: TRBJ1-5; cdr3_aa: ASSLLFNQPQH
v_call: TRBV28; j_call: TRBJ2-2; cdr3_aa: ATLHAGGSGELF
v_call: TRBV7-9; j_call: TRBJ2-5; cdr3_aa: ASSLRSEITSQY
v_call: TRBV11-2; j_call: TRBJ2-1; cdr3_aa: ASSLESRYNEQF
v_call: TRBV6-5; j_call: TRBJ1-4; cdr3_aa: ASSYGGTGKEKLF
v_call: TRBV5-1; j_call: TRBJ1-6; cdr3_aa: ASSSGQGAYNSPLH
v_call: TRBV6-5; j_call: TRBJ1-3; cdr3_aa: ASSLQWEPGNTIY
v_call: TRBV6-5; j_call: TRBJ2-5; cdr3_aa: ASSYGSGKGETQY
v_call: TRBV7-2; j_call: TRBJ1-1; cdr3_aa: ASSFNRGYTEAF
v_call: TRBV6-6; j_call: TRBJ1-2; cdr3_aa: ASSTDRAKNGYT
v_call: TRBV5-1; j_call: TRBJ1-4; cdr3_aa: ASSLALATNEKLF
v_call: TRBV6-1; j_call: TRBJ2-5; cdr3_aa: ASSEAGPNKGETQY
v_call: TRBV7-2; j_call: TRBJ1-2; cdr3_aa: ASSASRGSSAGYT
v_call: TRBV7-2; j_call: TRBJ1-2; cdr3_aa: ASRETGVLYGYT
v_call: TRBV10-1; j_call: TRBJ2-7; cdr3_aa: ASLGVRYEQY
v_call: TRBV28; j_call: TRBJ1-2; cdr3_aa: ASRTGGEVYGYT
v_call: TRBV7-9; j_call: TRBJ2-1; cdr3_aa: ASSSRGREGNEQF
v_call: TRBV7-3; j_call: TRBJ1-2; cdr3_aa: ASSTGTGNGYT
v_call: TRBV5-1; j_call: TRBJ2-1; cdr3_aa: ASSGGTGKYNEQF
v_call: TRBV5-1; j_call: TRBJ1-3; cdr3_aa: ASSFQASGNTIY
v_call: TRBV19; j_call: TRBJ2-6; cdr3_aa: ASNDVRGGANVLT
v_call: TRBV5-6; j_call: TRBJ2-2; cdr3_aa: ASSLIGSGAFGGELF
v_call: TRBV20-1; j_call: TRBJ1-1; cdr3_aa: SASRQGSEAF
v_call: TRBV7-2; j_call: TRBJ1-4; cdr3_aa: ASSLGQAGEKLF
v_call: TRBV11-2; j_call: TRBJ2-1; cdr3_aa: ASSLLRSGEQF
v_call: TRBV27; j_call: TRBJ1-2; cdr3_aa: ASSSDRVNYGYT
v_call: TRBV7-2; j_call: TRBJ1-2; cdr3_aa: ASSLDRGNYGYT
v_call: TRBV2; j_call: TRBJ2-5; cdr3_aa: AIRGGVAGAQY
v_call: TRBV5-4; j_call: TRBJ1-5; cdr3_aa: ASSLRGSNQPQH
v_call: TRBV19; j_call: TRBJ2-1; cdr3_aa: ASSLLGDRGDYNEQF
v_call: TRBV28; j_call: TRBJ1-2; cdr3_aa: ASSFFGQGLTYPYT
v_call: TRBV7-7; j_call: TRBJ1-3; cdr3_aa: ASSQGAGSGNTIY
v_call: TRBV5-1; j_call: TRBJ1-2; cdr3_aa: ASSNGDSRNYGYT
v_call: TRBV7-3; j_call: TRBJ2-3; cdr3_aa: ASSGAPASTDTQY
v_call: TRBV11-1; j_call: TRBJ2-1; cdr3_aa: ASSKAGNEQF
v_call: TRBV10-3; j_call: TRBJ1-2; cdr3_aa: AISENTNYGYT
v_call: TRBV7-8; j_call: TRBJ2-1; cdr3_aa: ASSPPGGWLAGGTYNEQF
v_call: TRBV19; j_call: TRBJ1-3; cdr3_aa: ASQIPGEAGNTIY
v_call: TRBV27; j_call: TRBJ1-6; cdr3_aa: ASSSGFRALH